This T cell receptor beta chain was identified during a study of blood T cell repertoires in COVID-19. Study in general: Researchers got acute and convalescent COVID-19 samples from the United States, Italy and Spain.

V dropped 1 base and J dropped 2; count of bases not matched to a gene: 3. The CDR3 covers 14 residues. Germline V gene data show CDR1 as GTSNPN and CDR2 as SVGIG (reference sequence). Original data processing: Reference gene primers were amplified, and this amplification served to estimate nucleated cell counts. Assay: immunoSEQ multiplex PCR; the TCRdb copy retains only in-frame clones and omits some. D and trimming come from the DNA, and the V and J calls and clone size come from that table. The table lists roughly 280,000 clones, 75% to 90% of them singletons. The chain employs TRBV30 and TRBJ1-1, with 8 bases that match TRBD1. The sequenced sample was peripheral blood. The sequence was obtained from a man aged 25-45 years with active or convalescent COVID-19. CDR3 sequence (DNA): TGTGCCTGGAGTGGCGACAGGGGAAACACTGAAGCTTTCTTT. As protein: CAWSGDRGNTEAFF.